These 9 T cell receptor beta chains share one sample of origin, sequenced in a study of metastatic and nonmetastatic thyroid tumors. Using MiXCR, TCRdb reanalyzed the PCR reads. Of some 37,000 clones listed, around half are singletons. All patients were treatment-naive before thyroid surgery. The specimen sequenced was tumor tissue. These receptors were collected from a male donor with papillary thyroid cancer or a benign thyroid nodule (not recorded which). Some clones in this sample may be carry-over from other donors' samples.

In its sample, this clone ranks as medium-sized. The chain couples TRBV20-1 to TRBJ2-5; D gene ambiguous. Germline CDR1 reads DFQATT; CDR2 reads SNEGSKA (reference sequence). Trimming left V 1 base short and J 1 base short, with 7 bases between. The CDR3 contains 13 residues. CDR3 coding DNA: TGCAGTGCTAGAGCACTGTCCCAAGAGACCCAGTACTTC. Its translation is CSARALSQETQYF.

V and J are TRBV5-1 and TRBJ2-3; TRBD2 aligns across 9 bases. The V gene's germline CDR1 is SGHRS and CDR2 YFSETQ. The CDR3 covers 15 residues. The V gene end was trimmed by 4 bases and the J gene end by 8 bases; junction bases not matched to a gene: 11. The CDR3 DNA reads TGCGCCAGCAGCACGACTAGCGGATCGACTCCTACGCAGTATTTT. Amino acid sequence: CASSTTSGSTPTQYF.

The chain employs TRBV10-3 and TRBJ1-1; possibly TRBD1 for D (5 bases). Per the germline V gene, CDR1 is ENHRY and CDR2 is SYGVKD. The germline V and J ends were trimmed by 4 bases and 0 bases, with 6 bases remaining between them. This CDR3 is built from 13 residues. The CDR3 nucleotides are TGTGCCATCAGTGGACAGTTGAACACTGAAGCTTTCTTT. This encodes CAISGQLNTEAFF.

This clone was seen more than once but under ten times. The V and J genes are TRBV2 and TRBJ1-2; D unclear. CDR1 SNHLY and CDR2 FYNNEI come from the germline V gene. CDR3 length: 12 residues. V was shortened by 2 bases and J by 4 bases, with 5 bases between the two germline ends. This CDR3 is CASSEQLYGYTF. Written as DNA, the CDR3 is TGTGCCAGCAGTGAACAGCTCTATGGCTACACCTTC.

The chain employs TRBV20-1 and TRBJ2-7, with TRBD1 matching over 9 bases. This CDR3 region has 14 residues. Losses at the gene ends were 5 bases for V and 8 bases for J; bases not matched to a gene: 13. The germline V gene encodes CDR1 DFQATT and CDR2 SNEGSKA (reference sequence). CDR3 protein: CSADPADRGPQQYF. The DNA of the CDR3 is TGCAGTGCTGACCCGGCGGACAGGGGCCCCCAGCAGTACTTC.

This clone was counted only a few times. The V and J genes are TRBV6-1 and TRBJ2-7; 9 nucleotides line up with TRBD1. J was trimmed by 1 base and V by 5 bases; bases with no gene match: 6. Germline values: CDR1 MNHNS, CDR2 SASEGT. The CDR3 length is 15 residues. The CDR3 nucleotides read TGTGCCAGCAGTCTGGGACAGGGTGGGTCCTACGAGCAGTACTTC. The encoded protein is CASSLGQGGSYEQYF.

The chain uses TRBV6-1 and TRBJ2-3; the match to TRBD2 covers 8 bases. Germline trimming cut 2 bases from V and 1 base from J; bases unmatched to any gene: 2. Germline CDR1 and CDR2: MNHNS and SASEGT. CDR3 size: 15 residues. This CDR3 is CASSEIAGRTDTQYF. CDR3 sequence (DNA): TGTGCCAGCAGTGAAATAGCGGGGCGCACAGATACGCAGTATTTT.

This clone was seen a few times. This chain uses TRBV9 with TRBJ2-1; TRBD2 agrees at 14 bases. V lost 0 bases and J lost 7; bases outside the gene matches: 12. The CDR3 consists of 19 residues. Germline values: CDR1 SGDLS, CDR2 YYNGEE. In nucleotides, the CDR3 is TGTGCCAGCAGCGTAGACGGTGAATATAGACTAGCGGGGGGGAATGAGCAGTTCTTC. It encodes CASSVDGEYRLAGGNEQFF.

This CDR3 reads CASSLYGLAGGSAYEQYF. Written as DNA, the CDR3 is TGCGCCAGCAGCTTGTATGGACTAGCGGGAGGATCCGCCTACGAGCAGTACTTC. This chain connects TRBV5-1 to TRBJ2-7; TRBD2 aligns across 14 bases. The germline V gene has CDR1 SGHRS and CDR2 YFSETQ. V shed 1 base, J shed 2 bases, and the junction held 8 bases outside the gene matches. The CDR3 runs 18 residues.